This TCR beta chain was retrieved from a study of OX40 agonist ivuxolimab in advanced cancers. Study-wide context: Three patients, one with hepatocellular carcinoma and two with cutaneous melanoma, responded partially.

Regarding the study as a whole: Normalized T-cell clonal expansion was also low in some nonresponders.

The CDR3 has 12 amino acids. V was pared by 7 bases and J by 1 base, with 5 bases between. Germline loops: CDR1 SNHLY, CDR2 FYNNEI. Exclusion applied to patients with autoimmune disease history or systemic immunosuppression. Points on this clone: Its cognate antigen is unknown.

Clones were sequenced by immunoSEQ multiplex PCR, and TCRdb holds only the in-frame ones, with some missing. The data hold 9,500 to 15,000 clones, with about 85% observed a single time. The chain links TRBV2 to TRBJ2-4; perhaps TRBD1 as D (5 bases). This sequence originates from an adult with an advanced solid tumor such as melanoma, head and neck, liver or kidney cancer. Sequences were derived from CD4+ or CD8+ T cells sorted from blood, sampled in a trial of the OX40 agonist ivuxolimab. CDR3 protein: CASNRAKNIQYF. CDR3 DNA: TGTGCCAGCAACAGGGCCAAAAACATTCAGTACTTC.